One and the same sample provided the 16 T cell receptor beta chains below, sequenced in a study of metastatic and nonmetastatic thyroid tumors. MiXCR was used by TCRdb to re-call the PCR reads. This sample has approximately 12,000 clones; about a third occur once, and the top ten carry roughly 12%. Patients underwent thyroid surgery, and none had received any treatment before it. The sequenced material came from tumor tissue. Every receptor here comes from a female donor with papillary thyroid cancer or a benign thyroid nodule (not recorded which). Some clones in this sample may be carry-over from other donors' samples.

This clone rates as medium-sized (0.01 to 0.1%). This chain links TRBV14 with TRBJ1-5, with D tentatively TRBD1 (5 bases). Trimming stripped 4 bases from V and 5 bases from J, with 9 bases between. In germline, CDR1 is SGHDN, CDR2 FVKESK. The CDR3 has 13 residues. CDR3 region: CASSPGRDQPQHF. In DNA, the CDR3 is TGTGCCAGCAGCCCAGGGCGGGATCAGCCCCAGCATTTT.

This clone was detected a few times. The chain couples TRBV28 to TRBJ2-7; TRBD2 matches at 10 bases. Trimming cost V 7 bases and J 2 bases; bases outside gene matches: 8. The CDR3 consists of 15 residues. From germline, CDR1 is MDHEN and CDR2 SYDVKM. CDR3 DNA: TGTGCCAGCACGTCCTGGACTAGCGGCACCTACGAGCAGTACTTC. It codes for CASTSWTSGTYEQYF.

This clone was recorded many times. The chain uses TRBV20-1 and TRBJ2-5; D gene ambiguous. Germline V lookup: CDR1 DFQATT, CDR2 SNEGSKA (reference sequence). CDR3 length: 16 amino acids. V shed 3 bases and J shed 1 base, with 18 bases lying between them. Here the CDR3 reads CSARAMTRKLQETQYF. The CDR3, as DNA: TGCAGTGCTAGGGCAATGACACGCAAGCTCCAAGAGACCCAGTACTTC.

The chain is built from TRBV7-3 and TRBJ1-2, with 8 bases that match TRBD1. Looked up from germline, CDR1 is SGHTA and CDR2 is FQGTGA. The CDR3 has 13 residues. Trimming at V came to 3 bases and at J to 8 bases, leaving 5 bases not matched to a gene. DNA for the CDR3: TGTGCCAGCAGCTTCCCAGGGGGCAACGGCTACACCTTC. Protein: CASSFPGGNGYTF.

V usage is TRBV6-1 and J usage is TRBJ2-1; 8 bases map to TRBD2. The CDR3 extends over 15 amino acids. Germline-derived CDR1 and CDR2 are MNHNS and SASEGT. V shed 6 bases and J 5 bases; nucleotides not matched to a gene: 9. The CDR3 DNA reads TGTGCCAGCAGAACACCGGGACTAGAACACAATGAGCAGTTCTTC. It codes for CASRTPGLEHNEQFF.

This clone was detected only a few times. This chain connects TRBV6-1 to TRBJ1-5; D call uncertain. The germline V gene encodes CDR1 MNHNS and CDR2 SASEGT. The length of the CDR3 is 16 residues. V was cut by 0 bases and J by 5 bases, with 14 bases left in between. The CDR3 region is CASSEALLRTYQPQHF. Here the CDR3 DNA reads TGTGCCAGCAGTGAAGCGCTCCTGCGCACTTATCAGCCCCAGCATTTT.

The chain employs TRBV12-3 or TRBV12-4 and TRBJ1-1, with D unresolved. This CDR3 has 16 residues. Trimming stripped 11 bases from V and 3 bases from J, with 25 bases between. CDR3 in DNA: TGTGCCTCCCGACCCGGGGAAGCCTGGAGGCACACTGAAGCTTTCTTT. Translation: CASRPGEAWRHTEAFF.

This CDR3 reads CASSDRAHSPLHF. CDR3 bases: TGTGCCAGCTCGGACAGGGCACATTCACCCCTCCACTTT. This rearrangement joins TRBV6-4 to TRBJ1-6; TRBD1 aligns across 8 bases. The length of the CDR3 is 13 residues. Germline V gene sequence: CDR1 MRHNA, CDR2 SNTAGT. After removal of 8 bases from V and 8 bases from J, the junction contained 5 bases not matched to a gene.

This clone was counted ten times or more. The chain is built from TRBV7-3 and TRBJ2-3; D is ambiguous. CDR1 and CDR2 (germline): SGHTA, FQGTGA. With 0 bases removed from V and 5 bases from J, the gap between germline ends came to 6 bases. This CDR3 is 13 amino acids long. CDR3 nucleotide sequence: TGTGCCAGCAGCTTAACTCAGATAGATACGCAGTATTTT. Translation gives CASSLTQIDTQYF.

This clone came up once. This chain connects TRBV30 to TRBJ1-2; a weak D match, TRBD1 (5 bases). Germline CDR1 and CDR2: GTSNPN and SVGIG (reference sequence). V was pared by 0 bases and J by 7 bases, with 12 bases between. There are 13 residues in the CDR3. CDR3 residues: CAWSVRASRGYTF. CDR3 DNA sequence: TGTGCCTGGAGTGTCAGGGCCTCCCGTGGCTACACCTTC.

The chain is built from TRBV9 and TRBJ2-7; D is possibly TRBD1 (5 bases). Trimming cost V 3 bases and J 1 base, with 14 bases left between them. Germline CDR1 SGDLS, CDR2 YYNGEE. The CDR3 runs 15 residues. The CDR3: CASSAQKGPSYEQYF. CDR3 bases: TGTGCCAGCAGCGCCCAAAAGGGGCCTTCCTACGAGCAGTACTTC.

In this sample, this clone turned up a few times. The rearrangement links TRBV12-3 or TRBV12-4 to TRBJ2-5, with 11 nucleotides matching TRBD1. V trimming: 6 bases; J trimming: 1 base; junction bases outside the gene matches: 7. This CDR3 has 16 residues. The CDR3 loop reads CASRGLGQGGQETQYF. DNA for the CDR3: TGTGCCAGCAGGGGCCTGGGACAGGGGGGCCAAGAGACCCAGTACTTC.

The chain couples TRBV6-1 to TRBJ2-2, with 9 bases aligning to TRBD2. The CDR3 extends over 16 amino acids. The V gene's germline CDR1 is MNHNS and CDR2 SASEGT. J lost 4 bases, V lost 8 bases, and 11 bases had no gene match. The CDR3 DNA follows: TGTGCCAGCCCCCCGACTAGCGGCAAATTCACCGGGGAGCTGTTTTTT. Protein product: CASPPTSGKFTGELFF.

This chain uses TRBV5-4 with TRBJ1-2; TRBD1 matches 11 bases. This CDR3 is 15 amino acids long. V lost 4 bases to trimming and J lost 4 bases; unmatched junction nucleotides: 6. Germline CDR1 SGHNT, CDR2 YYREEE (reference sequence). The CDR3 region is CASSTGQGEIYGYTF. The CDR3 DNA sequence: TGTGCCAGCAGCACGGGACAGGGGGAGATCTATGGCTACACCTTC.

In its sample, this clone was seen a few times. The rearrangement links TRBV10-1 to TRBJ1-2; D not certain. V lost 3 bases to trimming and J lost 4 bases, with 9 bases between them. The CDR3 runs 13 residues. The germline CDR1 and CDR2 sequences are WNHNN and SYGVQD (reference sequence). CDR3 amino acids: CASSEDLSYGYTF. CDR3 nucleotides: TGCGCCAGCAGTGAAGATCTTAGCTATGGCTACACCTTC.

The rearrangement uses TRBV6-5 and TRBJ1-4; TRBD1 might be the D (5 bases). CDR3 length: 14 amino acids. Trimming stripped 2 bases from V and 10 bases from J, with 14 bases between. Germline-derived CDR1 and CDR2 are MNHEY and SVGAGI. This CDR3 reads CASSYGGEGGKLFF. DNA for the CDR3: TGTGCCAGCAGTTACGGGGGAGAAGGCGGAAAACTGTTTTTT.